A selection of T cell receptor beta chains follows, all from one sample in a study of cytomegalovirus exposure and HLA in healthy donors. Using immunoSEQ multiplex PCR, the repertoire was profiled, and TCRdb retains in-frame clones only, with some absent. The sample holds 160,000 or so clones, just under 80% seen once. The sample was PBMCs. These receptors all come from a woman aged 45-59 years in good health and CMV-seronegative. The CDR3 runs from the conserved cysteine through the conserved F or W. D genes are given only for firm matches. Only part of the rows carry a size: once, few, many, or a class if the clone is expanded.

TRBV7-2	-	TRBJ1-2	-	TGTGCCAGCAGAACCGTCCCGACAGTTCAATACGGCTACACCTTC	CASRTVPTVQYGYTF
TRBV14	-	TRBJ2-5	-	TGTGCCAGCAGCCGGACTCAGTACCAAGAGACCCAGTACTTC	CASSRTQYQETQYF
TRBV27	-	TRBJ1-2	-	TGTGCCAGCACCGGTGGCTATGGCTACACCTTC	CASTGGYGYTF
TRBV5-8	-	TRBJ2-4	-	TGTGCCAGCAGCCCCCGGAGGAACATTCAGTACTTC	CASSPRRNIQYF
TRBV5-6	-	TRBJ1-5	-	TGTGCCAGCAGCTCTTCTGTACAGGTACGGGATCAGCCCCAGCATTTT	CASSSSVQVRDQPQHF
TRBV6-5	-	TRBJ1-1	TRBD1	TGTGCCAGCCTGACAGGGGGCACTGAAGCTTTCTTT	CASLTGGTEAFF
TRBV5-1	-	TRBJ2-3	TRBD2	TGCGCCAGCAGCCGGGGGACTAGCGGGAGTGATACGCAGTATTTT	CASSRGTSGSDTQYF
TRBV2	-	TRBJ2-5	TRBD2	TGTGCCAGCAGGCTAGCGGGAGAGACCCAGTACTTC	CASRLAGETQYF
TRBV28	-	TRBJ2-7	TRBD1	TGTGCCAGCAGTTTACAGATTAACAGGGGGCTTGTCCCCCCCCAGTACTTC	CASSLQINRGLVPPQYF
TRBV6-5	-	TRBJ2-1	-	TGTGCCAGCAGTTACTCGAACAGGGTCGGTGAGCAGTTCTTC	CASSYSNRVGEQFF
TRBV30	-	TRBJ2-3	-	TGTGCCTGGAGTATTCTAGAGGCAGATACGCAGTATTTT	CAWSILEADTQYF
TRBV7-2	-	TRBJ1-3	-	TGTGCCAGCAGCTTAGGCAGGGTTGGAAACACCATATATTTT	CASSLGRVGNTIYF
TRBV5-1	-	TRBJ2-5	TRBD1	TGCGCCAGCAGCTTGGGGACAGGAGAAGAGACCCAGTACTTC	CASSLGTGEETQYF
TRBV2	-	TRBJ1-1	-	TGTGCCAGCAGTGCTGCGGTCGACACTGAAGCTTTCTTT	CASSAAVDTEAFF
TRBV11-3	-	TRBJ1-3	TRBD1	TGTGCCAGCAGCGCGGACAGGGCGTCTGGAAACACCATATATTTT	CASSADRASGNTIYF
TRBV18	once	TRBJ1-1	-	TGTGCCAGCTCACGAATAGGGAGACACACTGAAGCTTTCTTT	CASSRIGRHTEAFF
TRBV13	few	TRBJ2-6	-	TGTGCCAGCAGCCCCTCCCGAGCCAGGGCCGGGGCCAACGTCCTGACTTTC	CASSPSRARAGANVLTF
TRBV7-6	-	TRBJ1-1	-	TGTGCCAGCAGCCGAACGCGGGACACTGAAGCTTTCTTT	CASSRTRDTEAFF
TRBV7-2	-	TRBJ2-2	TRBD2	TGTGCCAGCAGCTTAATAGCGGGTTCCACCGGGGAGCTGTTTTTT	CASSLIAGSTGELFF
TRBV4-1	-	TRBJ2-7	TRBD2	TGCGCCAGCACCGGGACTAGCTGGACGCAGTACTTC	CASTGTSWTQYF
TRBV2	-	TRBJ2-5	-	TGTGCCAGCAGGCTAGCGGAGACCCAGTACTTC	CASRLAETQYF
TRBV6-5	-	TRBJ1-3	TRBD1	TGTGCCAGCGGCGACCTACAGGGGTCTGGAAACACCATATATTTT	CASGDLQGSGNTIYF